Listed below are T cell receptor beta chains from one sample, sequenced in a study of cytomegalovirus exposure and HLA in healthy donors. TCRdb's table, derived via immunoSEQ multiplex PCR, lists solely in-frame clones and lacks some. The sample consists of fewer than 130,000 clones, about 80% of them appearing once. Material: PBMCs. These receptor sequences come from a man between 50 and 59 years old in good health and CMV-seropositive. Both conserved end residues are part of each CDR3. Each record gives: V gene, J gene, clone size, D gene, CDR3 protein, CDR3 DNA. A D gene is named only where the DNA matches it firmly. The listing skips clone size in some rows; elsewhere it reads once, few, many or a size class.

V gene: TRBV9; J gene: TRBJ2-3; clone size: .; D gene: TRBD2; CDR3 protein: CASSGWTSGRDADTQYF; CDR3 DNA: TGTGCCAGCAGCGGTTGGACTAGCGGGAGAGACGCAGATACGCAGTATTTT
V gene: TRBV30; J gene: TRBJ2-7; clone size: .; D gene: TRBD2; CDR3 protein: CAWRGLGSSYEQYF; CDR3 DNA: TGTGCCTGGAGGGGACTAGGGAGCTCCTACGAGCAGTACTTC
V gene: TRBV5-6; J gene: TRBJ1-3; clone size: .; D gene: TRBD1; CDR3 protein: CASSYDRESSGNTIYF; CDR3 DNA: TGTGCCAGCAGTTACGACAGGGAGAGCTCTGGAAACACCATATATTTT
V gene: TRBV28; J gene: TRBJ1-6; clone size: few; D gene: TRBD1; CDR3 protein: CASRGDRGISPLHF; CDR3 DNA: TGTGCCAGCAGGGGGGACAGGGGGATTTCACCCCTCCACTTT
V gene: TRBV5-1; J gene: TRBJ1-1; clone size: .; D gene: .; CDR3 protein: CASSSGTPNTEAFF; CDR3 DNA: TGCGCCAGCAGTTCAGGGACACCGAACACTGAAGCTTTCTTT
V gene: TRBV6-1; J gene: TRBJ2-5; clone size: .; D gene: .; CDR3 protein: CASREGAEPMGQYF; CDR3 DNA: TGTGCCAGCAGGGAGGGGGCCGAACCCATGGGGCAGTACTTC
V gene: TRBV19; J gene: TRBJ2-5; clone size: .; D gene: .; CDR3 protein: CASSPAGSVLKTQYF; CDR3 DNA: TGTGCCAGTAGTCCCGCGGGTTCGGTTTTGAAGACCCAGTACTTC
V gene: TRBV29-1; J gene: TRBJ2-7; clone size: .; D gene: TRBD1; CDR3 protein: CSVGSPGQGVYEQYF; CDR3 DNA: TGCAGCGTTGGGTCTCCGGGACAGGGAGTATACGAGCAGTACTTC
V gene: TRBV6-5; J gene: TRBJ2-1; clone size: few; D gene: .; CDR3 protein: CASSYGLGQLDNEQFF; CDR3 DNA: TGTGCCAGCAGTTACGGTTTGGGTCAGCTAGACAATGAGCAGTTCTTC
V gene: TRBV6-1; J gene: TRBJ2-6; clone size: .; D gene: TRBD1; CDR3 protein: CASSEWTGDTGANVLTF; CDR3 DNA: TGTGCCAGCAGTGAATGGACAGGGGACACTGGGGCCAACGTCCTGACTTTC
V gene: TRBV7-6; J gene: TRBJ2-7; clone size: .; D gene: .; CDR3 protein: CASSLARGDEQYF; CDR3 DNA: TGTGCCAGCAGCTTAGCGCGGGGTGACGAGCAGTACTTC
V gene: TRBV5-1; J gene: TRBJ2-5; clone size: .; D gene: TRBD2; CDR3 protein: CASSPGLAGWSQETQYF; CDR3 DNA: TGCGCCAGCTCACCGGGACTAGCGGGATGGAGTCAAGAGACCCAGTACTTC
V gene: TRBV23-1; J gene: TRBJ2-5; clone size: .; D gene: .; CDR3 protein: CASSLHRGLQETQYF; CDR3 DNA: TGCGCCAGCAGTCTACACAGGGGACTCCAAGAGACCCAGTACTTC